This T cell receptor (beta chain) came from a study of identical twins. The study, taken as a whole, reports: There were fewer insertions in abundant cord blood beta clonotypes, but memory repertoires showed no such pattern. Zero-insertion analyses might be partly confounded by invariant T cells like MAIT and iNKT.

TCRdb re-called the 5' RACE reads with MiXCR, one entry per CDR3 protein. The table lists about 1.7 million distinct CDR3 sequences, under 35% of them singletons. Concerning this clonotype itself: Its antigen is as yet unknown.

The CDR3 has 15 residues. V was trimmed by 1 base and J by 1 base, leaving 8 bases between them. Germline CDR1 and CDR2: SGHAT and FQNNGV. Sequencing was performed on cord blood. This chain links TRBV11-2 with TRBJ1-5; unclear D gene. The TCR was taken from a newborn girl in good health. DNA of the CDR3: TGTGCCAGCAGCTTAGGAGATTTCAGCAATCAGCCCCAGCATTTT. Its translation: CASSLGDFSNQPQHF.